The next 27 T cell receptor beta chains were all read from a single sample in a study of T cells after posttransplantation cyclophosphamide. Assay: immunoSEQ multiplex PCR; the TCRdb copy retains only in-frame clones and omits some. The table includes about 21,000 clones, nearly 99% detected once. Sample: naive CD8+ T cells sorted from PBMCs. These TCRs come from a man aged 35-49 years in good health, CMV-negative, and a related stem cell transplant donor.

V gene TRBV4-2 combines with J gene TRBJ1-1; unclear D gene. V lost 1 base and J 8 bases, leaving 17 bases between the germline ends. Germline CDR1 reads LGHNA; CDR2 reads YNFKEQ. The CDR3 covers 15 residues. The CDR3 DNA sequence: TGTGCCAGCAGCCAAGTCGGACTAGCAGAGACCGAAGCTTTCTTT. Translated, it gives CASSQVGLAETEAFF.

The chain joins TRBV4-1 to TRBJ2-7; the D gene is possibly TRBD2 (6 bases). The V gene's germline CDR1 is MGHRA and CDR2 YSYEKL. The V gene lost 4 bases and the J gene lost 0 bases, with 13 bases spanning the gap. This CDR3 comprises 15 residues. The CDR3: CASSPRDGSSYEQYF. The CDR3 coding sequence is TGCGCCAGCAGCCCGAGGGACGGGAGCTCCTACGAGCAGTACTTC.

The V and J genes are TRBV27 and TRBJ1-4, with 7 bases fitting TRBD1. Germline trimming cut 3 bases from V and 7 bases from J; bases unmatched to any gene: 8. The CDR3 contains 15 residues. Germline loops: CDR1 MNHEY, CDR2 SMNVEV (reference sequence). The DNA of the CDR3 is TGTGCCAGCAGTTTTACGACAGGGCTCGCTGAAAAACTGTTTTTT. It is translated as CASSFTTGLAEKLFF.

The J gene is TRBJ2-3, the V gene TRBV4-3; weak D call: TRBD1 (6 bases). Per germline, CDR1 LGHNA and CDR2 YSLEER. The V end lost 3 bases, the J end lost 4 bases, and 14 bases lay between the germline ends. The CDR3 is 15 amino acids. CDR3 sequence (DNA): TGCGCCAGCAGCCAGAAACAGGGTTCCGCAGATACGCAGTATTTT. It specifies CASSQKQGSADTQYF.

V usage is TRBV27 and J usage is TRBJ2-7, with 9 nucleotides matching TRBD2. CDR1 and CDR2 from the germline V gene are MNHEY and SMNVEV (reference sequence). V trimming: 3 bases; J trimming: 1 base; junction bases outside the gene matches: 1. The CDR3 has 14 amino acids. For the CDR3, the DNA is TGTGCCAGCAGTTTGGGACTAGCTTCCTACGAGCAGTACTTC. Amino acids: CASSLGLASYEQYF.

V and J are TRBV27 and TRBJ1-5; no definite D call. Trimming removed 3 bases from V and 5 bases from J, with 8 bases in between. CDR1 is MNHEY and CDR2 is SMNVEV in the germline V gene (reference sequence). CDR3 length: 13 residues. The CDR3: CASSLVHHQPQHF. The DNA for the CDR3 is TGTGCCAGCAGTTTGGTACATCATCAGCCCCAGCATTTT.

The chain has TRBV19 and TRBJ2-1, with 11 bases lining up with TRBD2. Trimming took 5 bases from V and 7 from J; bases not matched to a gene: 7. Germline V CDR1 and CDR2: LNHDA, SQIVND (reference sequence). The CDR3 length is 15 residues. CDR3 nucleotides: TGTGCCAGTAGTCTTAGACTAGCGGGAATAAATGAGCAGTTCTTC. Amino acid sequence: CASSLRLAGINEQFF.

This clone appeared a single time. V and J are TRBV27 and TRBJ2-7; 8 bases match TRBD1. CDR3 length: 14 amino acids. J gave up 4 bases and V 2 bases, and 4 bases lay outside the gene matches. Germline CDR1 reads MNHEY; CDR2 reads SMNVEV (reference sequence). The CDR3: CASSLGTGIYEQYF. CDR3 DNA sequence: TGTGCCAGCAGTTTAGGGACAGGAATTTACGAGCAGTACTTC.

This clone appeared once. The CDR3 DNA reads TGTGCCAGCAGCTTAGAGGGGGACCGTGCCTACGAGCAGTACTTC. It translates to CASSLEGDRAYEQYF. The chain employs TRBV7-6 and TRBJ2-7, with D maybe TRBD1 (6 bases). V was clipped by 1 base and J by 2 bases, with 12 bases between them. Germline V gene data show CDR1 as SGHVS and CDR2 as FNYEAQ. This CDR3 contains 15 residues. The full variable domain, rest sourced from reference TRBV7-6 and TRBJ2-7, is GAGVSQSPRYKVTKRGQDVALRCDPISGHVSLYWYRQALGQGPEFLTYFNYEAQQDKSGLPNDRFSAERPEGSISTLTIQRTEQRDSAMYRCASSLEGDRAYEQYFGPGTRLTVT.

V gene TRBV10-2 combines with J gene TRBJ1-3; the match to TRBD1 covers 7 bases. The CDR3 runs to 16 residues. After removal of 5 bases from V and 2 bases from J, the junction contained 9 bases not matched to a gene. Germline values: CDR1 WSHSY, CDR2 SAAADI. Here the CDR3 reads CASSRQGLGPGNTIYF. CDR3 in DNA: TGCGCCAGCAGTAGACAGGGTTTGGGACCTGGAAACACCATATATTTT.

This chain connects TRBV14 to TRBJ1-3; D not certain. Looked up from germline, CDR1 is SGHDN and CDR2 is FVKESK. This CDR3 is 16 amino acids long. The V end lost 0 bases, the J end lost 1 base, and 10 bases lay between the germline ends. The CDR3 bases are TGTGCCAGCAGCCAAGAAATTCGAGGATCTGGAAACACCATATATTTT. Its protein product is CASSQEIRGSGNTIYF.

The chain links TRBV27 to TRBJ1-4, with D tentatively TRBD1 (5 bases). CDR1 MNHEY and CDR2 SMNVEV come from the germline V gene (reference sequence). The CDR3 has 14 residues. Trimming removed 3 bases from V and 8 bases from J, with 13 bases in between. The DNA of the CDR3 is TGTGCCAGCAGTTTGACAGCGCGGCAGGAAAAACTGTTTTTT. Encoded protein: CASSLTARQEKLFF. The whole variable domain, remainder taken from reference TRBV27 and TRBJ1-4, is EAQVTQNPRYLITVTGKKLTVTCSQNMNHEYMSWYRQDPGLGLRQIYYSMNVEVTDKGDVPEGYKVSRKEKRNFPLILESPSPNQTSLYFCASSLTARQEKLFFGSGTQLSVL.

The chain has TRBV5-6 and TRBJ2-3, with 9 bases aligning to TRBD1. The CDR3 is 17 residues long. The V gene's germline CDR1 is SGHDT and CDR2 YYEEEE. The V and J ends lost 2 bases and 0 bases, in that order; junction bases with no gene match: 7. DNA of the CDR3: TGTGCCAGCAGCTTCTCTGGACAGGGGTCAAGCACAGATACGCAGTATTTT. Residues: CASSFSGQGSSTDTQYF.

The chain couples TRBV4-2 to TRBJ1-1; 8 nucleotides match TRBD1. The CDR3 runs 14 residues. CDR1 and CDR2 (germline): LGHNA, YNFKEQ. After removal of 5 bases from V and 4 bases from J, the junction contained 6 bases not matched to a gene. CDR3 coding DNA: TGTGCCAGCAGCAGGGACAGGTTGGGCACTGAAGCTTTCTTT. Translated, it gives CASSRDRLGTEAFF.

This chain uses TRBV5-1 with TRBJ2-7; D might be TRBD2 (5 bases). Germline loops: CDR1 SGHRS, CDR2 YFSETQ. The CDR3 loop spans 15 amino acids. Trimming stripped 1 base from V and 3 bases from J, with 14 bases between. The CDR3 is CASSLWAGKGYEQYF. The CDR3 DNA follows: TGCGCCAGCAGCTTGTGGGCCGGGAAGGGCTACGAGCAGTACTTC.

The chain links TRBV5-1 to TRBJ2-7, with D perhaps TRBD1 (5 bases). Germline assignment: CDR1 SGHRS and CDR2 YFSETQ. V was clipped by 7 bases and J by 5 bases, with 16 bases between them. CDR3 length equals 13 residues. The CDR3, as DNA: TGCGCCAGCCGACAAACAGGCCAAGACGAGCAGTACTTC. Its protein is CASRQTGQDEQYF.

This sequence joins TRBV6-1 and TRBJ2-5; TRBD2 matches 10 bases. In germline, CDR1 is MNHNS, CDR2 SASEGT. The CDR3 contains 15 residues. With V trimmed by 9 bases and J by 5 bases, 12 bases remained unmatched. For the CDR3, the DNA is TGTGCCAGTTCCCAGGGGACTAGCGCCTGGGAGACCCAGTACTTC. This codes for CASSQGTSAWETQYF.

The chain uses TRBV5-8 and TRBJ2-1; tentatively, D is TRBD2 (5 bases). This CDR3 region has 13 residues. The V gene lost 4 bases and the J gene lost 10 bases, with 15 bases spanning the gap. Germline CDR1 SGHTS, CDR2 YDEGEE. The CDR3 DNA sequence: TGTGCCAGCAGCCGGGATCTGACTACAGAGCAGTTCTTC. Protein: CASSRDLTTEQFF.

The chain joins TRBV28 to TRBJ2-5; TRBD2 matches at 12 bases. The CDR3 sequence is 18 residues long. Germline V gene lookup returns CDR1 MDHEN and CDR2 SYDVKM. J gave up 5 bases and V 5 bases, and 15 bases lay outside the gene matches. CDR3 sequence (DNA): TGTGCCAGCAGTCCCCGCTGGGCTAGCGGGAGGGCCGAGGAGACCCAGTACTTC. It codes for CASSPRWASGRAEETQYF.

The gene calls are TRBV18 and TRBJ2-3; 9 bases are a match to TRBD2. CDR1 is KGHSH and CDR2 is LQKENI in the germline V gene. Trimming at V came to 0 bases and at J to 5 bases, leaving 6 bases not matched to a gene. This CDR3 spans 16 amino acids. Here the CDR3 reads CASSPPSGRVVDTQYF. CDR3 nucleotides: TGTGCCAGCTCACCACCTAGCGGGAGAGTGGTAGATACGCAGTATTTT.

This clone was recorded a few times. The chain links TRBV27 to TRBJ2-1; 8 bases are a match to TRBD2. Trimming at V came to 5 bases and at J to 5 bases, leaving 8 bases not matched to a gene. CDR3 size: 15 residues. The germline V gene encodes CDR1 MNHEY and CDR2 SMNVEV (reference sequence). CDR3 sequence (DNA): TGTGCCAGCAGTCCTCTAGGACTAGCTAACAATGAGCAGTTCTTC. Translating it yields CASSPLGLANNEQFF.

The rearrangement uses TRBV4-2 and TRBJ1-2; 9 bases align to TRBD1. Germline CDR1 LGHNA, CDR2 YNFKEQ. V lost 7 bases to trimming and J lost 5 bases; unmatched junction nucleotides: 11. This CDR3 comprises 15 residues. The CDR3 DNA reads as TGTGCCAGCACCAGCAAGGGGACAGGGACGTATGGCTACACCTTC. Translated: CASTSKGTGTYGYTF.

The CDR3 DNA reads as TGCAGCGTTGCGAAAGGACTAACAAATGAGCAGTTCTTC. It is translated as CSVAKGLTNEQFF. The V and J genes are TRBV29-1 and TRBJ2-1; D possibly corresponds to TRBD2 (6 bases). From germline, CDR1 is SQVTM and CDR2 ANQGSEA. Trimming left V 4 bases short and J 7 bases short, with 14 bases between. This CDR3 spans 13 amino acids.

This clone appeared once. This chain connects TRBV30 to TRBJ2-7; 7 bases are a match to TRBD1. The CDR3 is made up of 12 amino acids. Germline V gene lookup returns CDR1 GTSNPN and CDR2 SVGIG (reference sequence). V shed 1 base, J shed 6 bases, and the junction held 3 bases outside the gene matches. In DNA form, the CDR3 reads TGTGCCTGGAGTGAGACAGGGCCCGAGCAGTACTTC. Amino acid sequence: CAWSETGPEQYF.

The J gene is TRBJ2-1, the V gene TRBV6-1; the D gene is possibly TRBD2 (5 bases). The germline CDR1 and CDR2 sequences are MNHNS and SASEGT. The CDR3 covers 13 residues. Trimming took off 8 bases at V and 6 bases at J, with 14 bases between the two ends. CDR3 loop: CASVARGINEQFF. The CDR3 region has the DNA TGTGCCAGCGTGGCTCGGGGAATCAATGAGCAGTTCTTC.

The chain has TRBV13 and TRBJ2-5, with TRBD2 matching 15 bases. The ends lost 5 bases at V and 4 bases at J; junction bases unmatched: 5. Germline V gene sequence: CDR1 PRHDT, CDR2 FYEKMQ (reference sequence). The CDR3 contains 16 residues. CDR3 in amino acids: CASSKGTSGRPETQYF. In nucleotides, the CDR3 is TGTGCCAGCAGCAAAGGGACTAGCGGGAGGCCAGAGACCCAGTACTTC.

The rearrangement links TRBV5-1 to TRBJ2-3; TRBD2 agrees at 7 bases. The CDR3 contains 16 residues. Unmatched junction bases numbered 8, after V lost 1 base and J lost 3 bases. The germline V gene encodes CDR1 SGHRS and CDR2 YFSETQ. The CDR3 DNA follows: TGCGCCAGCAGCTTGCTAGGGAGGGAGGGGACAGATACGCAGTATTTT. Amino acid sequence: CASSLLGREGTDTQYF.